A single sample is the source of the 19 T cell receptor beta chains below, sequenced in a study of blood T cell repertoires in COVID-19. TCRdb's table, derived via immunoSEQ multiplex PCR, lists solely in-frame clones and lacks some. The top ten hold 1.7% of the sample, which has around 280,000 clones, roughly 89% seen once. The specimen sequenced was PBMCs or T cells enriched from blood (not recorded which). Receptors were obtained from a young woman with acute COVID-19.

J is TRBJ2-3 and V is TRBV7-6, with 13 positions matching TRBD2. The CDR3 has 17 amino acids. Germline CDR1 and CDR2: SGHVS and FNYEAQ. Unmatched junction bases numbered 8, after V lost 5 bases and J lost 3 bases. The CDR3 region has the DNA TGTGCCAGCAGCCCCAGGACTAGCGGGAGTTTGACAGATACGCAGTATTTT. Translated, it gives CASSPRTSGSLTDTQYF.

The count of this clone is one. V gene TRBV2 combines with J gene TRBJ2-5; 7 bases are shared with TRBD2. The CDR3 extends over 15 amino acids. Germline assignment: CDR1 SNHLY and CDR2 FYNNEI. The CDR3 coding sequence is TGTGCGAATGTAGTCCGGGGAGGGGATGAAGAGACCCAGTACTTC. Its translation: CANVVRGGDEETQYF.

The chain joins TRBV18 to TRBJ2-7, with D possibly being TRBD2 (5 bases). Trimming cost V 4 bases and J 1 base, with 14 bases left between them. The CDR3 loop spans 15 amino acids. Germline CDR1 KGHSH, CDR2 LQKENI. This chain's CDR3 is CASSHPTSWSYEQYF. The CDR3 DNA is TGTGCCAGCTCACACCCCACTAGTTGGTCCTACGAGCAGTACTTC.

The chain joins TRBV5-1 to TRBJ2-5, with 9 bases aligning to TRBD1. The CDR3 loop spans 16 amino acids. The ends lost 0 bases at V and 4 bases at J; junction bases unmatched: 7. CDR1 SGHRS and CDR2 YFSETQ come from the germline V gene. The CDR3 DNA is TGCGCCAGCAGCTTGGACCCCCGACAGGGGGGAGAGACCCAGTACTTC. Its protein is CASSLDPRQGGETQYF.

The rearrangement joins TRBV6-5 to TRBJ2-3; TRBD1 might be the D (6 bases). The V and J ends lost 2 bases and 4 bases respectively, with 10 bases between them. Germline V lookup: CDR1 MNHEY, CDR2 SVGAGI. This CDR3 has 14 residues. The CDR3 region is CASSYTGSADTQYF. The CDR3 DNA follows: TGTGCCAGCAGTTACACAGGGTCAGCAGATACGCAGTATTTT.

V usage is TRBV29-1 and J usage is TRBJ2-1; TRBD2 aligns across 7 bases. Germline lookup yields CDR1 SQVTM and CDR2 ANQGSEA. This CDR3 is built from 14 residues. The V gene end was trimmed by 5 bases and the J gene end by 8 bases; junction bases not matched to a gene: 12. The CDR3 region is CSVSGRTQAYEQFF. The CDR3 bases are TGCAGCGTTTCCGGGAGGACCCAAGCTTATGAGCAGTTCTTC.

This chain uses TRBV2 with TRBJ1-6; 10 bases line up with TRBD1. V lost 4 bases, J lost 10 bases, and 7 bases stayed unmatched. Germline assignment: CDR1 SNHLY and CDR2 FYNNEI. This CDR3 has 15 amino acids. CDR3 coding DNA: TGTGCCAGCAGTGTTCGGGACAGGGGTGGGTCACCCCTCCACTTT. It yields the protein CASSVRDRGGSPLHF.

The chain links TRBV11-3 to TRBJ2-1, with 9 bases lining up with TRBD1. This CDR3 has 19 amino acids. J lost 0 bases, V lost 0 bases, and 9 bases had no gene match. Germline lookup yields CDR1 SGHNT and CDR2 YENEEA. Here the CDR3 reads CASSLDPRQGGSSYNEQFF. In nucleotides, the CDR3 is TGTGCCAGCAGCTTAGATCCCCGACAGGGGGGCAGCTCCTACAATGAGCAGTTCTTC.

The chain combines TRBV23-1 with TRBJ2-1, with 7 bases identical to TRBD1. TRBV23-1 is filed as an ORF, its function uncertain. The trim removed 11 bases at V and 8 bases at J, leaving 12 bases unmatched. The CDR3 runs 13 residues. The CDR3 loop is CAALEQGRDEQFF. DNA for the CDR3: TGCGCCGCTCTAGAACAGGGGCGGGATGAGCAGTTCTTC.

The chain joins TRBV7-8 to TRBJ1-5; TRBD1 aligns across 10 bases. Germline CDR1 SGHVS, CDR2 FQNEAQ. Losses at the gene ends were 5 bases for V and 7 bases for J; bases not matched to a gene: 5. This CDR3 region has 14 residues. CDR3 sequence reads: CASSRGQGDQPQHF. CDR3 sequence (DNA): TGTGCCAGCAGCCGAGGACAGGGGGACCAGCCCCAGCATTTT.

The chain recombines TRBV5-6 with TRBJ1-1; D may be TRBD1 (6 bases). CDR3 size: 14 residues. Germline values: CDR1 SGHDT, CDR2 YYEEEE. V lost 0 bases and J 3 bases, leaving 9 bases between the germline ends. The CDR3 loop is CASSLGQGYTEAFF. CDR3 sequence (DNA): TGTGCCAGCAGCTTGGGGCAGGGGTACACTGAAGCTTTCTTT.

In its sample, this clone was seen a few times. J is TRBJ1-1 and V is TRBV7-2, with TRBD1 as a possible D gene (6 bases). Germline V CDR1 and CDR2: SGHTA, FQGNSA. The ends were cut back, 5 bases at V and 5 bases at J, with 15 bases in the middle. This CDR3 has 14 residues. CDR3 loop: CASSTRGARTEAFF. In DNA, the CDR3 is TGTGCCAGCAGCACCCGGGGGGCGCGGACTGAAGCTTTCTTT.

The chain has TRBV18 and TRBJ2-7; 9 bases are a match to TRBD1. In germline, CDR1 is KGHSH, CDR2 LQKENI. The CDR3 contains 15 residues. The V gene end was trimmed by 5 bases and the J gene end by 3 bases; junction bases not matched to a gene: 8. Written as DNA, the CDR3 is TGTGCCAGCTCAATGCCGGGACAGGGAAACTACGAGCAGTACTTC. As protein: CASSMPGQGNYEQYF.

This chain links TRBV14 with TRBJ2-7, with TRBD1 matching 10 bases. V was clipped by 3 bases and J by 7 bases; unmatched bases: 21. The CDR3 extends over 19 amino acids. Germline CDR1 is SGHDN and CDR2 is FVKESK. The CDR3 region is CASSHWTGGYSSQLGEQYF. CDR3 nucleotide sequence: TGTGCCAGCAGCCATTGGACAGGGGGATATTCATCGCAGCTCGGAGAGCAGTACTTC.

This chain links TRBV11-2 with TRBJ2-1; D is unclear. The ends were cut back, 0 bases at V and 0 bases at J, with 6 bases in the middle. Germline CDR1 reads SGHAT; CDR2 reads FQNNGV. The CDR3 length is 15 residues. CDR3 loop: CASSLELISYNEQFF. CDR3 sequence (DNA): TGTGCCAGCAGCTTAGAGCTAATCTCCTACAATGAGCAGTTCTTC.

The chain carries TRBV6-2 or TRBV6-3 and TRBJ2-7; 7 positions match TRBD2. This CDR3 region has 15 residues. Trimming removed 5 bases from V and 1 base from J; junction bases left unmatched: 8. CDR1 and CDR2 from the germline V gene are MNHEY and SVGEGT. The chain's CDR3 is CASSMYWRESYEQYF. The DNA for the CDR3 is TGTGCCAGCAGTATGTACTGGCGGGAGTCCTACGAGCAGTACTTC.

The chain joins TRBV27 to TRBJ1-5, with 8 bases fitting TRBD1. The V segment lost 1 base and the J segment 7 bases; nucleotides outside the gene matches: 12. Germline V gene sequence: CDR1 MNHEY, CDR2 SMNVEV (reference sequence). The CDR3 totals 17 residues. The CDR3 region is CASSLFGTGPARQPQHF. CDR3 DNA: TGTGCCAGCAGTTTATTTGGGACAGGCCCCGCAAGGCAGCCCCAGCATTTT.

In DNA form, the CDR3 reads TGCGCCAGCAGCCCCGGACAGATTGATGCTAATGAAAAACTGTTTTTT. It encodes CASSPGQIDANEKLFF. V is TRBV5-1 and J is TRBJ1-4; tentatively, D is TRBD1 (6 bases). V was clipped by 4 bases and J by 3 bases, with 16 bases between them. The CDR3 has 16 residues. Germline CDR1 is SGHRS and CDR2 is YFSETQ.

This sequence joins TRBV12-3 or TRBV12-4 and TRBJ1-1; the D is unclear. This CDR3 comprises 11 residues. The germline V and J ends were trimmed by 4 bases and 7 bases, with 7 bases remaining between them. CDR3 nucleotide sequence: TGTGCCAGCAGTTGGAGCGGTGAAGCTTTCTTT. This sequence encodes CASSWSGEAFF.